One T cell receptor beta chain is described in this entry. Its antigen remains unidentified. The data were obtained in a study of cytomegalovirus exposure and HLA in healthy donors. Study findings and constraints: Cytomegalovirus status, reportedly, was diagnosed with high specificity and sensitivity by the classifier.

TCRdb's copy holds only in-frame clones and misses some; the assay was immunoSEQ multiplex PCR. The table has 60,000 or so clones, 90% seen once. This CDR3 comprises 13 residues. Germline V gene lookup returns CDR1 SGHNT and CDR2 YYREEE (reference sequence). V lost 1 base, J lost 5 bases, and 9 bases lay in between. The TCR was taken from a man aged 18 to 29 in good health and CMV-seronegative. V gene TRBV5-4 combines with J gene TRBJ1-1; a weak D match, TRBD1 (6 bases). Input material: PBMCs. CDR3 DNA sequence: TGTGCCAGCAGCTTGAACAGGGAAACTGAAGCTTTCTTT. It codes for CASSLNRETEAFF.